These 25 T cell receptor beta chains share one sample of origin, sequenced in a study of a mutant IDH1 vaccine in newly diagnosed glioma. Described time point: week 35, safety follow-up. Vaccine doses each comprised 300 ug of mutant IDH1 20-mer peptide, with topical imiquimod. What these receptors recognize is not known. Profiling relied on immunoSEQ multiplex PCR, and the TCRdb table lists in-frame clones only, not all of them. Of some 42,000 clones in the sample, 75% to 85% were seen once. Specimen: PBMCs, collected from a glioma patient whose treatment included an IDH1 peptide vaccine. The receptors stem from a woman between 50 and 59 years old with glioma.

The CDR3 coding sequence is TGTGCCAGCAGTAGACAGGGGGGACCCTACACTGAAGCTTTCTTT. This translates into CASSRQGGPYTEAFF. This sequence joins TRBV11-2 and TRBJ1-1, with 9 bases aligning to TRBD1. CDR1 and CDR2 (germline): SGHAT, FQNNGV. This CDR3 comprises 15 residues. The V segment lost 6 bases and the J segment 3 bases; nucleotides outside the gene matches: 8.

The chain combines TRBV5-5 with TRBJ2-7, with D perhaps matching TRBD2 (7 bases). V was clipped by 5 bases and J by 5 bases, with 14 bases between them. The germline V gene has CDR1 SGHKS and CDR2 YYEKEE (reference sequence). CDR3 size: 13 residues. The CDR3 DNA follows: TGTGCCAGCAGACATCCGGGGGGCGACGAGCAGTACTTC. This gives the protein CASRHPGGDEQYF.

This clone was recorded only once. The chain couples TRBV5-1 to TRBJ1-3; the D is unclear. Germline V gene data show CDR1 as SGHRS and CDR2 as YFSETQ. Trimming pared 0 bases from V and 4 bases from J, leaving 17 bases between. This CDR3 is built from 17 residues. This CDR3 is CASSLAAASPGGNTIYF. CDR3 coding DNA: TGCGCCAGCAGCTTGGCGGCGGCCTCTCCTGGGGGAAACACCATATATTTT. The whole variable domain, filled in from reference TRBV5-1 and TRBJ1-3, reads KAGVTQTPRYLIKTRGQQVTLSCSPISGHRSVSWYQQTPGQGLQFLFEYFSETQRNKGNFPGRFSGRQFSNSRSEMNVSTLELGDSALYLCASSLAAASPGGNTIYFGEGSWLTVV.

The genes are TRBV5-4 and TRBJ1-1, with 8 bases fitting TRBD1. With 4 bases clipped from V and 5 bases from J, the junction kept 1 base outside the gene matches. Germline V gene data show CDR1 as SGHNT and CDR2 as YYREEE (reference sequence). The CDR3 totals 12 residues. The DNA of the CDR3 is TGTGCCAGCAGCCAGGGGGCTACTGAAGCTTTCTTT. It translates to CASSQGATEAFF.

The rearrangement uses TRBV7-2 and TRBJ1-2; D is perhaps TRBD1 (5 bases). CDR1 is SGHTA and CDR2 is FQGNSA in the germline V gene. The CDR3 spans 15 residues. The V end was cut by 1 base, the J end by 2 bases, with 11 bases between. For the CDR3, the DNA is TGTGCCAGCAGCTTAGGTGGGACGGCAAACTATGGCTACACCTTC. It codes for CASSLGGTANYGYTF.

As to this clone: A junction end diverges from the germline sequence, so it may reflect a read error. The rearrangement uses TRBV5-6 and TRBJ2-5; possible D gene TRBD1, 6 bases. This CDR3 has 12 residues. Germline CDR1 is SGHDT and CDR2 is YYEEEE. The CDR3 coding sequence is TGTGCCAGCAGCGGGGGCCAAAAGACCCAGTACTTC. Translating gives CASSGGQKTQYF.

The V gene is TRBV30, the J gene TRBJ1-2; perhaps TRBD1 as D (6 bases). Trimming left V 2 bases short and J 5 bases short, with 15 bases between. The germline gives CDR1 GTSNPN, CDR2 SVGIG (reference sequence). The CDR3 spans 14 residues. The CDR3 spells CAWSRVGTTYGYTF. The CDR3 nucleotides read TGTGCCTGGAGTCGGGTCGGGACAACTTATGGCTACACCTTC. Combining the CDR3 with reference TRBV30 and TRBJ1-2 gives the whole variable domain SQTIHQWPATLVQPVGSPLSLECTVEGTSNPNLYWYRQAAGRGLQLLFYSVGIGQISSEVPQNLSASRPQDRQFILSSKKLLLSDSGFYLCAWSRVGTTYGYTFGSGTRLTVV.

The chain combines TRBV18 with TRBJ1-1; D is ambiguous. This CDR3 spans 14 amino acids. Trimming took off 2 bases at V and 2 bases at J, with 9 bases between the two ends. Germline assignment: CDR1 KGHSH and CDR2 LQKENI. This CDR3 is CASSPKETNTEAFF. The CDR3 coding sequence is TGTGCCAGCTCACCAAAAGAGACAAACACTGAAGCTTTCTTT.

This clone appeared a few times. J is TRBJ1-1 and V is TRBV7-7, with no clear D. This CDR3 spans 13 amino acids. Trimming shortened V by 2 bases and J by 2 bases, and 6 bases separated the two germline ends. CDR1 SSHAT and CDR2 FNYEAQ come from the germline V gene (reference sequence). This CDR3 is CASSLKANTEAFF. In nucleotides, the CDR3 is TGTGCCAGCAGCTTAAAAGCCAACACTGAAGCTTTCTTT.

This clone occurred a few times. This chain links TRBV11-2 with TRBJ1-6; TRBD1 agrees at 9 bases. Germline CDR1 and CDR2: SGHAT and FQNNGV. The CDR3 loop spans 13 amino acids. CDR3 in amino acids: CGGGGTGNSPLHF. Here the CDR3 DNA reads TGTGGCGGTGGGGGGACAGGGAATTCACCCCTCCACTTT.

The chain is built from TRBV30 and TRBJ2-3, with TRBD2 identical over 15 bases. V was pared by 1 base and J by 5 bases, with 4 bases of the junction left unmatched. The CDR3 is 16 amino acids. Germline loops: CDR1 GTSNPN, CDR2 SVGIG (reference sequence). The CDR3 nucleotides read TGTGCCTGGAGTGGGACTAGCGGGGGGGCGCAAGATACGCAGTATTTT. This codes for CAWSGTSGGAQDTQYF.

CDR3 DNA sequence: TGTGCCAGCAGCCCGAAGTCCTCGTATACGCAGTATTTT. Encoded protein: CASSPKSSYTQYF. The V and J genes are TRBV5-8 and TRBJ2-3, with D unresolved. The CDR3 has 13 amino acids. V gave up 4 bases and J gave up 7 bases, with 13 bases separating them. Germline V CDR1 and CDR2: SGHTS, YDEGEE.

The chain employs TRBV7-6 and TRBJ2-1, with TRBD1 matching 12 bases. CDR1 and CDR2 from the germline V gene are SGHVS and FNYEAQ. The CDR3 loop spans 16 amino acids. Losses at the gene ends were 5 bases for V and 2 bases for J; bases not matched to a gene: 4. CDR3: CASSKGQGATYNEQFF. In DNA form, the CDR3 reads TGTGCCAGCAGCAAGGGACAGGGGGCAACCTACAATGAGCAGTTCTTC.

V and J are TRBV2 and TRBJ1-2; 9 positions match TRBD1. The V segment lost 11 bases and the J segment 4 bases; nucleotides outside the gene matches: 5. Germline V gives CDR1 SNHLY, CDR2 FYNNEI. The CDR3 has 12 amino acids. The CDR3 DNA follows: TGTGCCGGGGACAGGGAGGGCTATGGCTACACCTTC. Protein: CAGDREGYGYTF.

The V gene is TRBV7-2, the J gene TRBJ2-3; 9 positions match TRBD2. With 6 bases clipped from V and 5 bases from J, the junction kept 12 bases outside the gene matches. Germline V CDR1 and CDR2: SGHTA, FQGNSA. The CDR3 sequence is 16 residues long. CDR3 region: CASRAMGGGVIDTQYF. DNA of the CDR3: TGTGCCAGCAGAGCAATGGGCGGGGGGGTTATAGATACGCAGTATTTT. The complete variable domain, with remaining parts taken from reference TRBV7-2 and TRBJ2-3, reads GAGVSQSPSNKVTEKGKDVELRCDPISGHTALYWYRQSLGQGLEFLIYFQGNSAPDKSGLPSDRFSAERTGGSVSTLTIQRTQQEDSAVYLCASRAMGGGVIDTQYFGPGTRLTVL.

The gene calls are TRBV19 and TRBJ1-3; the D is unclear. CDR1 is LNHDA and CDR2 is SQIVND in the germline V gene (reference sequence). The CDR3 is 13 amino acids. The V end was cut by 6 bases, the J end by 1 base, with 7 bases between. For the CDR3, the DNA is TGTGCCAGTAGCCCCGGATCTGGAAACACCATATATTTT. Amino acid sequence: CASSPGSGNTIYF.

This clone has a single count. The chain recombines TRBV6-5 with TRBJ1-2; D gene ambiguous. The germline V gene encodes CDR1 MNHEY and CDR2 SVGAGI. The CDR3 covers 14 residues. The V gene lost 4 bases and the J gene lost 2 bases, with 11 bases spanning the gap. CDR3 bases: TGTGCCAGCAGTTCCGCAGGATCCAACTATGGCTACACCTTC. It codes for CASSSAGSNYGYTF.

To note about this clone: Because it lacks the conserved phenylalanine or tryptophan at the end, this CDR3 is likely a read error. It is unclear where the CDR3 begins or ends on the DNA, so no DNA is shown, and the CDR3 is as TCRdb lists it. The V and J genes are TRBV7-9 and TRBJ2-7; whether TRBD1, the table's D call, matches the DNA was not checked. The length of the CDR3 is 13 amino acids, counting both ends. Germline-derived CDR1 and CDR2 are SEHNR and FQNEAQ (reference sequence). The CDR3 loop reads CASSANQGAPLFG.

The V and J genes are TRBV27 and TRBJ2-7, with D possibly being TRBD1 (5 bases). There are 15 residues in the CDR3. Germline V gene sequence: CDR1 MNHEY, CDR2 SMNVEV (reference sequence). The ends were cut back, 5 bases at V and 3 bases at J, with 17 bases in the middle. CDR3 sequence (DNA): TGTGCCAGCAGTCCCCTACAGGCCCAAGGCTACGAGCAGTACTTC. This gives the protein CASSPLQAQGYEQYF.

This chain connects TRBV6-5 to TRBJ1-1; the match to TRBD1 covers 7 bases. The CDR3 totals 13 residues. Germline CDR1 MNHEY, CDR2 SVGAGI. The ends lost 2 bases at V and 7 bases at J; junction bases unmatched: 4. The CDR3 region is CASSYKGQLEAFF. CDR3 DNA: TGTGCCAGCAGTTACAAGGGACAGCTTGAAGCTTTCTTT.

V gene TRBV5-1 combines with J gene TRBJ1-4, with a possible D match to TRBD1 (5 bases). With 9 bases removed from V and 8 bases from J, the gap between germline ends came to 20 bases. This CDR3 has 14 amino acids. Germline V gene lookup returns CDR1 SGHRS and CDR2 YFSETQ. The CDR3 region has the DNA TGCGCCACCGCCAGGGAGGGGCAGGGCGAAAAACTGTTTTTT. It codes for CATAREGQGEKLFF. The whole variable domain, remainder taken from reference TRBV5-1 and TRBJ1-4, is KAGVTQTPRYLIKTRGQQVTLSCSPISGHRSVSWYQQTPGQGLQFLFEYFSETQRNKGNFPGRFSGRQFSNSRSEMNVSTLELGDSALYLCATAREGQGEKLFFGSGTQLSVL.

J is TRBJ2-1 and V is TRBV5-4; 8 bases match TRBD1. The germline gives CDR1 SGHNT, CDR2 YYREEE (reference sequence). CDR3 size: 13 residues. V was clipped by 2 bases and J by 9 bases; unmatched bases: 4. The CDR3 is CASSFPGGSEQFF. In nucleotides, the CDR3 is TGTGCCAGCAGCTTCCCAGGGGGCAGTGAGCAGTTCTTC.

The chain couples TRBV19 to TRBJ1-1, with D unresolved. V dropped 1 base and J dropped 8 bases, with 8 bases sitting between them. CDR1 LNHDA and CDR2 SQIVND come from the germline V gene (reference sequence). The CDR3 sequence is 12 residues long. The CDR3 region is CASSIGAAEAFF. The CDR3 DNA follows: TGTGCCAGTAGTATAGGGGCAGCGGAAGCTTTCTTT.

V gene TRBV21-1 combines with J gene TRBJ1-2. TRBV21-1 is a recognized pseudogene. The length of the CDR3 is 14 residues. The CDR3 spells CASNGGEANYGYTF. The CDR3 DNA reads TGTGCCAGCAACGGAGGAGAAGCTAACTATGGCTACACCTTC.

The chain recombines TRBV13 with TRBJ1-2; D is perhaps TRBD1 (6 bases). This CDR3 is built from 14 residues. Per germline, CDR1 PRHDT and CDR2 FYEKMQ (reference sequence). Trimming stripped 5 bases from V and 4 bases from J, with 14 bases between. The CDR3 DNA reads TGTGCCAGCAGCCCACCGGGAGGGGGCTATGGCTACACCTTC. It codes for CASSPPGGGYGYTF.